This TCR beta chain was identified during a study of regulatory T cells in long-lasting Graves disease (dated by TCRdb to the early 2020s). About the full investigation: Persistent Graves' disease meant more than 5 years of antithyroid drug treatment with TSH receptor autoantibodies that stayed positive. A total of 33 samples underwent TCR sequencing: some 13 from persistent and about 20 from newly diagnosed Graves' disease patients. The study was conducted in China and was registered as a clinical trial. In the clinical cohort, patients with persistent Graves' disease had used antithyroid drugs for an average of about 9.4 years. Persistent Graves' disease patients were compared with newly diagnosed Graves' disease patients by peripheral blood TCR sequencing and RNA sequencing. Overall study results and their limits: Sequencing and analysis were restricted to the TCR beta chain. Because the primary lesion, thyroid tissue, could not be accessed, the study looked at peripheral blood alone. TRBV28, TRBJ1-2 and TRBJ2-5 were preferentially used in persistent disease, while TRBV20-1 and TRBJ2-1 were favored in newly diagnosed disease. A larger number of public clonotypes was shared among persistent patients (about 2,700) than among newly diagnosed patients (around 970). The small sample size was acknowledged by the authors as a limitation that may reduce accuracy. Persistent Graves' disease patients showed lower TCR Shannon entropy and fewer highly expanded clones than newly diagnosed patients, suggesting clonal expansion.

Comments on this clonotype: The specificity of this receptor is unknown. Within one base of it there is no much larger clone, and no base qualities were kept.

The library was produced with multiplex PCR. TCRdb shows the sequencer as Illumina HiSeq 4000. To build TCR beta libraries, CDR3 regions were amplified by Arm-PCR using iRepertoire HTBI primers. Before sequencing, the PCR products underwent gel purification. Concerning the study's data processing: A total of 62 TRBV and 14 TRBJ segments were identified across samples and were used for gene usage analysis of CDR3 amino acid clonotypes. Filtered high-quality paired reads were merged into contigs using COPE and FqMerger. BLAST was used to align contigs to IMGT TRBV, TRBD and TRBJ reference genes, with CDR3 defined following IMGT. Highly expanded clones were defined as clonotypes with a frequency above 0.1%. Shannon entropy served as the measure of repertoire diversity, while the Gini coefficient captured V-J evenness. A clonotype found in more than one individual was treated as public. TCRdb took the public reads, trimmed them with fastp at Q25, ran MiXCR for clone calling and kept in-frame beta chains. Under each unique CDR3 protein, matching rows form one entry showing the most common genes and DNA. TCRdb, not the original authors, processed these V and J calls. The table for this sample lists 350,000 to 450,000 distinct CDR3 sequences; 20% to 25% of them were counted only once. The ten most abundant clones make up around 21% of the sample.

In the paper's terms, the time point label means: persistent/refractory GD, antithyroid drugs over 5 years with positive TRAb. For both TCR sequencing and RNA sequencing, RNA was extracted from PBMCs using TRIzol. The diagnosis of Graves' disease followed American Thyroid Association guidelines. Recruitment of patients was carried out at an endocrinology department in Xi'an, China. Each patient gave 9 to 10 milliliters of peripheral blood, collected in an EDTA anticoagulant tube. PBMCs were isolated by Ficoll Paque Plus density gradient separation without further T cell sorting. RNA quality was checked with an Agilent 2100 Bioanalyzer and agarose gel, and concentration with a NanoDrop 2000. A distance of 7 bases separates the germline ends of V and J, which lose 4 bases and 0 bases respectively. CDR3 length: 14 amino acids, cysteine to phenylalanine. CDR3 DNA only is kept here, 42 bases in frame from base 1. Reading the germline V gene (reference sequence) gives CDR1 PRHDT and CDR2 FYEKMQ.

The receptor comes from a female donor with Graves disease. This receptor chain uses TRBV13 and TRBJ2-4; the D gene is not confidently resolved. The material sequenced was peripheral blood mononuclear cells (PBMCs), taken when the disease was refractory, from a patient treated with antithyroid drugs. The nucleotides are TGTGCCAGCAGCTCACGTATAGCCAAAAACATTCAGTACTTC. The resulting protein is CASSSRIAKNIQYF.